These 28 T cell receptor beta chains originate from one sample sequenced in a study of cytomegalovirus exposure and HLA in healthy donors. 13 Jbeta primers and 60 Vbeta primers were used for the PCR. Assay used: immunoSEQ multiplex PCR; TCRdb lists only in-frame clones, some missing. The sample has under 150,000 clones. Sequencing input: PBMCs. These receptors all stem from a man aged 35-49 years in good health and CMV-seronegative.

CDR3 region: CASSLQGGNSPLHF. CDR3 coding DNA: TGTGCCAGCAGCCTACAGGGGGGGAATTCACCCCTCCACTTT. This chain uses TRBV7-6 with TRBJ1-6; 8 bases fit TRBD1. CDR1 and CDR2 (germline): SGHVS, FNYEAQ. The junction had 4 bases not matched to a gene; V was cut back by 5 bases and J by 7 bases. This CDR3 has 14 amino acids.

In the case of this clone: The sample contains more than one DNA sequence encoding this CDR3. The rearrangement links TRBV18 to TRBJ1-1; TRBD1 matches at 7 bases. CDR3 size: 14 residues. With 3 bases clipped from V and 2 bases from J, the junction kept 3 bases outside the gene matches. Looked up from germline, CDR1 is KGHSH and CDR2 is LQKENI. The CDR3 here is CASSPGQPNTEAFF. CDR3 nucleotides: TGTGCCAGCTCACCGGGACAGCCAAACACTGAAGCTTTCTTT.

The rearrangement links TRBV9 to TRBJ1-2; a possible D gene is TRBD1 (6 bases). CDR1 and CDR2 from the germline V gene are SGDLS and YYNGEE. V lost 4 bases and J lost 3, with 22 bases in between. CDR3 size: 17 residues. The CDR3 spells CASSPGVGPSGDYGYTF. CDR3 sequence (DNA): TGTGCCAGCAGCCCAGGGGTGGGCCCCTCAGGGGACTATGGCTACACCTTC.

The genes are TRBV29-1 and TRBJ1-2; D not certain. Looked up from germline, CDR1 is SQVTM and CDR2 is ANQGSEA. Trimming took off 3 bases at V and 3 bases at J, with 8 bases between the two ends. CDR3 length equals 12 residues. The CDR3 loop is CSVDSGDYGYTF. CDR3 coding DNA: TGCAGCGTTGACTCAGGTGACTATGGCTACACCTTC.

The rearrangement links TRBV7-9 to TRBJ2-5, with 11 positions matching TRBD2. The CDR3 has 16 amino acids. From germline, CDR1 is SEHNR and CDR2 FQNEAQ (reference sequence). J gave up 5 bases and V 4 bases, and 9 bases lay outside the gene matches. CDR3 sequence (DNA): TGTGCCAGCAGCTCCCTTCTAGCGGGGGGCCCCGAGACCCAGTACTTC. Translated: CASSSLLAGGPETQYF.

CDR3 DNA sequence: TGTGCCAGCAGCCCCGGACAGGTCACGCAGTATTTT. Translation: CASSPGQVTQYF. V gene TRBV7-2 combines with J gene TRBJ2-3; 7 bases line up with TRBD1. Trimming at V came to 5 bases and at J to 9 bases, leaving 5 bases not matched to a gene. Germline V gene lookup returns CDR1 SGHTA and CDR2 FQGNSA. This CDR3 contains 12 residues.

This chain uses TRBV7-7 with TRBJ2-5, with D unclear. CDR1 and CDR2 (germline): SSHAT, FNYEAQ (reference sequence). The CDR3 sequence is 14 residues long. Trimming removed 0 bases from V and 4 bases from J, with 9 bases in between. The CDR3 protein is CASSLAGSTETQYF. CDR3 DNA sequence: TGTGCCAGCAGCTTAGCCGGGTCCACAGAGACCCAGTACTTC.

This rearrangement joins TRBV7-9 to TRBJ2-3, with no clear D. Germline-derived CDR1 and CDR2 are SEHNR and FQNEAQ (reference sequence). Trimming removed 1 base at V and 12 bases at J, with 14 bases between. The CDR3 runs 13 residues. The CDR3 DNA sequence: TGTGCCAGCAGCTTAGACAGTCTTCTTCCCCAGTATTTT. Translating gives CASSLDSLLPQYF.

The chain is built from TRBV28 and TRBJ1-1, with TRBD1 identical over 8 bases. The length of the CDR3 is 15 residues. J gave up 0 bases and V 5 bases, and 5 bases lay outside the gene matches. Per germline, CDR1 MDHEN and CDR2 SYDVKM. CDR3 coding DNA: TGTGCCAGCAGTCCCGGACAGGGTTTGAACACTGAAGCTTTCTTT. Amino acid sequence: CASSPGQGLNTEAFF.

Comment on this clone: This CDR3 is also generated by other DNA sequences in the sample. The rearrangement uses TRBV28 and TRBJ1-2, with TRBD1 identical over 7 bases. The V gene's germline CDR1 is MDHEN and CDR2 SYDVKM. CDR3 length: 11 residues. Trimming removed 8 bases from V and 4 bases from J; junction bases left unmatched: 1. As DNA, the CDR3 is TGTGCCAGCGCAGGGGGCTATGGCTACACCTTC. This gives the protein CASAGGYGYTF.

Of note for this clone: Other DNA sequences in this specimen translate into the identical CDR3. This chain joins TRBV7-9 and TRBJ1-1, with 10 bases that match TRBD1. Germline V gene lookup returns CDR1 SEHNR and CDR2 FQNEAQ (reference sequence). Losses at the gene ends were 5 bases for V and 1 base for J; bases not matched to a gene: 4. The CDR3 extends over 15 amino acids. Written as DNA, the CDR3 is TGTGCCAGCAGCCCTAGACAGGGGGCGAACACTGAAGCTTTCTTT. It yields the protein CASSPRQGANTEAFF.

V is TRBV9 and J is TRBJ1-3; D perhaps matches TRBD1 (5 bases). Germline V gene sequence: CDR1 SGDLS, CDR2 YYNGEE. Trimming shortened V by 0 bases and J by 0 bases, and 10 bases separated the two germline ends. The length of the CDR3 is 16 residues. Here the CDR3 DNA reads TGTGCCAGCAGCGTAGGCCCCCAGGGCTCTGGAAACACCATATATTTT. Translation: CASSVGPQGSGNTIYF.

J is TRBJ2-7 and V is TRBV11-3, with a weak D call TRBD2 (5 bases). The CDR3 contains 14 residues. The germline CDR1 and CDR2 sequences are SGHNT and YENEEA. Trimming took off 5 bases at V and 4 bases at J, with 15 bases between the two ends. DNA of the CDR3: TGTGCCAGCAGCCCGAGCGGTCTCAATTACGAGCAGTACTTC. Protein product: CASSPSGLNYEQYF.

The chain joins TRBV15 to TRBJ2-4; 9 nucleotides align to TRBD1. After removal of 5 bases from V and 7 bases from J, the junction contained 3 bases not matched to a gene. The length of the CDR3 is 13 residues. Germline CDR1 LNHNV, CDR2 YYDKDF (reference sequence). Here the CDR3 DNA reads TGTGCCACCAGCGTCGACAGGGGGAACATTCAGTACTTC. Translation gives CATSVDRGNIQYF.

The chain couples TRBV6-5 to TRBJ2-7; 10 nucleotides align to TRBD1. The CDR3 length is 15 residues. The ends lost 2 bases at V and 4 bases at J; junction bases unmatched: 5. The germline V gene encodes CDR1 MNHEY and CDR2 SVGAGI. The CDR3 loop is CASSYRDRGQYEQYF. The CDR3 DNA follows: TGTGCCAGCAGTTACCGGGACAGGGGACAATACGAGCAGTACTTC.

This sequence joins TRBV6-1 and TRBJ1-1, with 7 bases that match TRBD1. V lost 2 bases to trimming and J lost 3 bases; unmatched junction nucleotides: 0. The CDR3 has 13 residues. The V gene's germline CDR1 is MNHNS and CDR2 SASEGT. The CDR3 region has the DNA TGTGCCAGCAGTGAAACAGGGGACACTGAAGCTTTCTTT. Translation gives CASSETGDTEAFF.

The V and J genes are TRBV27 and TRBJ1-6; 7 nucleotides match TRBD1. V shed 6 bases and J 7 bases; nucleotides not matched to a gene: 6. CDR1 is MNHEY and CDR2 is SMNVEV in the germline V gene (reference sequence). The CDR3 runs to 14 residues. DNA of the CDR3: TGTGCCAGCAGACTTGGGACAGTAAATTCACCCCTCCACTTT. Amino acid sequence: CASRLGTVNSPLHF.

The chain recombines TRBV4-2 with TRBJ2-6, with D uncertain. Deletions cut 3 bases from V and 2 bases from J, with 11 bases between. Per the germline V gene, CDR1 is LGHNA and CDR2 is YNFKEQ. The CDR3 loop spans 16 amino acids. The chain's CDR3 is CASSHPSSTGANVLTF. The CDR3 coding sequence is TGTGCCAGCAGCCACCCGTCTAGTACTGGGGCCAACGTCCTGACTTTC.

The chain has TRBV29-1 and TRBJ1-5; possible D gene TRBD1, 5 bases. This CDR3 spans 13 amino acids. The germline V and J ends were trimmed by 1 base and 6 bases, with 10 bases remaining between them. Germline V gives CDR1 SQVTM, CDR2 ANQGSEA. The CDR3 spells CSVEGGEGQPQHF. The CDR3 DNA sequence: TGCAGCGTTGAAGGAGGGGAGGGTCAGCCCCAGCATTTT.

The J gene is TRBJ2-3, the V gene TRBV6-4; TRBD1 aligns across 9 bases. The ends lost 0 bases at V and 6 bases at J; junction bases unmatched: 4. The CDR3 spans 15 residues. CDR1 is MRHNA, CDR2 SNTAGT, per germline. CDR3 protein: CASSDSGTGRDTQYF. DNA of the CDR3: TGTGCCAGCAGTGACTCTGGGACAGGGAGGGATACGCAGTATTTT.

The genes are TRBV28 and TRBJ1-6; tentatively, D is TRBD1 (6 bases). The CDR3 contains 16 residues. Trimming cost V 5 bases and J 4 bases, with 15 bases left between them. Per germline, CDR1 MDHEN and CDR2 SYDVKM. The CDR3 protein is CASSGLGGQYNSPLHF. The DNA of the CDR3 is TGTGCCAGCAGTGGCTTAGGGGGACAATATAATTCACCCCTCCACTTT.

V and J are TRBV5-6 and TRBJ2-7; D not certain. V shed 1 base and J shed 5 bases, with 4 bases lying between them. Germline loops: CDR1 SGHDT, CDR2 YYEEEE. The CDR3 has 11 residues. CDR3 protein: CASSLSHEQYF. The CDR3 DNA sequence: TGTGCCAGCAGCTTGAGCCACGAGCAGTACTTC. The full variable domain, with the rest looked up from reference TRBV5-6 and TRBJ2-7, is DAGVTQSPTHLIKTRGQQVTLRCSPKSGHDTVSWYQQALGQGPQFIFQYYEEEERQRGNFPDRFSGHQFPNYSSELNVNALLLGDSALYLCASSLSHEQYFGPGTRLTVT.

The J gene is TRBJ1-4, the V gene TRBV5-1; possible D gene TRBD1, 5 bases. Germline CDR1 is SGHRS and CDR2 is YFSETQ. V was clipped by 0 bases and J by 5 bases, with 8 bases between them. The CDR3 loop spans 14 amino acids. CDR3 bases: TGCGCCAGCAGCTTGGGAACAGGCAATGAAAAACTGTTTTTT. Its protein product is CASSLGTGNEKLFF.

The rearrangement links TRBV6-6 to TRBJ1-3; D may be TRBD1 (5 bases). The length of the CDR3 is 15 residues. V was clipped by 5 bases and J by 3 bases, with 14 bases between them. CDR1 MNHNY and CDR2 SVGAGI come from the germline V gene (reference sequence). CDR3 in DNA: TGTGCCAGCAGTCTATCGACAGCAAATGGAAACACCATATATTTT. Encoded protein: CASSLSTANGNTIYF.

The V and J genes are TRBV6-6 and TRBJ1-4, with D perhaps TRBD1 (5 bases). From germline, CDR1 is MNHNY and CDR2 SVGAGI (reference sequence). V lost 0 bases, J lost 0 bases, and 8 bases lay in between. The CDR3 has 16 residues. The CDR3, as DNA: TGTGCCAGCAGTTACTCGCCGACAGCAACTAATGAAAAACTGTTTTTT. Translating gives CASSYSPTATNEKLFF.

The V and J genes are TRBV28 and TRBJ1-1; D gene uncertain. From germline, CDR1 is MDHEN and CDR2 SYDVKM. This CDR3 region has 13 residues. Deletions cut 6 bases from V and 8 bases from J, with 16 bases between. CDR3 sequence: CASSPPQVREAFF. In DNA form, the CDR3 reads TGTGCCAGCAGCCCCCCCCAGGTGAGAGAAGCTTTCTTT.

The chain couples TRBV6-6 to TRBJ2-2; TRBD1 agrees at 7 bases. The CDR3 has 14 amino acids. In germline, CDR1 is MNHNY, CDR2 SVGAGI (reference sequence). Trimming took 8 bases from V and 4 from J; bases not matched to a gene: 7. For the CDR3, the DNA is TGTGCCAGCGGGCAAGACAGGGTCACCGGGGAGCTGTTTTTT. Residues: CASGQDRVTGELFF.

The chain recombines TRBV7-2 with TRBJ1-1; 11 bases map to TRBD1. The CDR3 extends over 15 amino acids. V lost 0 bases, J lost 5 bases, and 2 bases stayed unmatched. CDR1 and CDR2 (germline): SGHTA, FQGNSA. CDR3 nucleotide sequence: TGTGCCAGCAGCTTAGCGGGGACAGGGGGGACTGAAGCTTTCTTT. Translating gives CASSLAGTGGTEAFF.